This T cell receptor (beta chain) originates from a study of OX40 agonist ivuxolimab in advanced cancers. Overall study context: Each dose-escalation patient presented with hepatocellular carcinoma, melanoma, renal cell or head and neck cancer. Partial responses were achieved by three patients, one with hepatocellular carcinoma and two with cutaneous melanoma.

Measured with immunoSEQ multiplex PCR; TCRdb has only the in-frame clones, and not every one. Of 55,000 to 90,000 clones in the sample, around 88% were seen once. The CDR3 runs to 14 residues. The J segment lost 8 bases and the V segment lost 4 bases, leaving 11 bases of the junction unmatched. Germline V gives CDR1 SGHRS, CDR2 YFSETQ. In regard to this clone: Its antigen remains unknown.

Study-wide points: People who partly responded at 0.1-3.0 mg/kg had some of the least clonal expansion seen. Average numbers of expanded clones were greater in CD8+ T cells than in CD4+.

This TCR was recovered from an adult with an advanced solid tumor such as melanoma, head and neck, liver or kidney cancer. This chain joins TRBV5-1 and TRBJ1-2, with TRBD1 identical over 7 bases. This material consisted of CD4+ or CD8+ T cells sorted from blood, taken in a trial of the OX40 agonist ivuxolimab. CDR3 protein: CASSPWDRHQGYTF. In DNA form, the CDR3 reads TGCGCCAGCAGCCCCTGGGACAGACATCAGGGCTACACCTTC.